This TCR beta chain came from a study of CD8 T cells in Susac syndrome. Roughly 0.45 to 1 ug RNA was reverse transcribed with random hexamers. The amplification used immunoSEQ multiplex PCR on TCR beta CDR3; it spanned 54 Vbeta and 13 Jbeta. TCRdb reanalysed the immunoSEQ multiplex PCR reads using MiXCR and keeps one entry per CDR3 protein. Here the sample spans about 240,000 distinct CDR3 sequences, roughly 95% being singletons. High-throughput TCR beta sequencing covered peripheral CD8+ and CD4+ T cells. This CDR3 is 13 amino acids long. Trimming at V came to 4 bases and at J to 7 bases, leaving 5 bases not matched to a gene. Germline CDR1 and CDR2: DFQATT and SNEGSKA (reference sequence).

The chain employs TRBV20-1 and TRBJ2-1, with TRBD2 identical over 9 bases. Source material: CD4+ T cells from PBMCs. The clonotype comes from a human donor with Susac syndrome. CDR3 sequence: CSANLAGLNEQFF. The DNA for the CDR3 is TGCAGTGCTAATCTAGCGGGATTGAATGAGCAGTTCTTC.